Given below is one TCR beta chain in context. What it binds is not known. The sample originates from a study of shared clonotypes between healthy human individuals. About the research overall: Those who served as donors were a couple of women and a few men between the ages of 18 and 49. Three plates each covered CD4 naive and memory; CD8 naive two, CD8 memory one. Study-wide findings and caveats: Naive CD4 clonotypes were shared across several donors at around 5.4%.

TCRdb keeps only in-frame clones here, not all; method: immunoSEQ multiplex PCR. The data contain more than 2,000,000 clones, more than 90% of them singletons. This CDR3 has 13 amino acids. The J segment lost 8 bases and the V segment lost 2 bases, leaving 4 bases of the junction unmatched. Per germline, CDR1 SNHLY and CDR2 FYNNEI. This rearrangement joins TRBV2 to TRBJ2-3, with 7 bases identical to TRBD2. The receptor was derived from a man between 18 and 29 years old in good health. The sequenced material came from naive CD4+ T cells sorted from blood. The subset is: CD45RA+ positively selected. CDR3 in DNA: TGTGCCAGCAGTGAAACGTGGGGGGGTACGCAGTATTTT. Amino acid sequence: CASSETWGGTQYF.